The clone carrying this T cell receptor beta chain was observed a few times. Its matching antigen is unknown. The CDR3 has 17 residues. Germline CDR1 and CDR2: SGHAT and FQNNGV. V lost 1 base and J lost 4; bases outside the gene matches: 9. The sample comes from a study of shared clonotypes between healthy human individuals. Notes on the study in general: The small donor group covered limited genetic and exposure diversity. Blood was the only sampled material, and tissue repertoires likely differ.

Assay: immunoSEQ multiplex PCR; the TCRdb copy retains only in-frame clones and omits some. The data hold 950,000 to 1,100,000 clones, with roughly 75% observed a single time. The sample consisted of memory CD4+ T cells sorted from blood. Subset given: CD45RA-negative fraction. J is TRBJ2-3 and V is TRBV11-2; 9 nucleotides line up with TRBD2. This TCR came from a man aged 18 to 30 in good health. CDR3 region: CASSLAPAGGGPDTQYF. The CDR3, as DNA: TGTGCCAGCAGCTTAGCCCCAGCGGGAGGTGGTCCAGATACGCAGTATTTT.